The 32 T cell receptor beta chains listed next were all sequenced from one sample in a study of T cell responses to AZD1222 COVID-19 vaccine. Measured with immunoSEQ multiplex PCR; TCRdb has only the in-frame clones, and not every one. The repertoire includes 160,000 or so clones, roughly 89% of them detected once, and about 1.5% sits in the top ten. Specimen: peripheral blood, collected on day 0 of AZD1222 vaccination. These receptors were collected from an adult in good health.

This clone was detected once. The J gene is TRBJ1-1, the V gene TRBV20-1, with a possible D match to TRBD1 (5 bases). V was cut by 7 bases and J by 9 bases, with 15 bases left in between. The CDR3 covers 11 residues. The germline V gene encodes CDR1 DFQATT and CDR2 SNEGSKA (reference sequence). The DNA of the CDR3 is TGCAGTGGGGGGATGAGCGACAAAGCTTTCTTT. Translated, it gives CSGGMSDKAFF.

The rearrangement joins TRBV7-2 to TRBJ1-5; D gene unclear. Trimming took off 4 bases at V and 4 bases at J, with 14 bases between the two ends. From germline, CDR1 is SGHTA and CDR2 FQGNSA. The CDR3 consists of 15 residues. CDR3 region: CASSSTGLGNQPQHF. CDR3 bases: TGTGCCAGCAGCTCAACCGGGTTAGGTAATCAGCCCCAGCATTTT.

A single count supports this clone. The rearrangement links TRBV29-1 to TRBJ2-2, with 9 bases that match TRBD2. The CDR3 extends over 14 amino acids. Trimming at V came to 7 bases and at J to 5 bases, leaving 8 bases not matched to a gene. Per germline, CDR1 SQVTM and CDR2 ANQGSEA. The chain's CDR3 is CSALAGVRTGELFF. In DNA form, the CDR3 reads TGCAGCGCCTTAGCGGGAGTTAGGACCGGGGAGCTGTTTTTT.

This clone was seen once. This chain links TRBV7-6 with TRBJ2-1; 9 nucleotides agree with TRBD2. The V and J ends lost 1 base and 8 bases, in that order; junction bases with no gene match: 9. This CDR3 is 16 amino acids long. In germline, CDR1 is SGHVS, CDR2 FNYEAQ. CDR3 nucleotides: TGTGCCAGCAGCTTAGAACCCGCGGGAGGGCCGGATGAGCAGTTCTTC. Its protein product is CASSLEPAGGPDEQFF.

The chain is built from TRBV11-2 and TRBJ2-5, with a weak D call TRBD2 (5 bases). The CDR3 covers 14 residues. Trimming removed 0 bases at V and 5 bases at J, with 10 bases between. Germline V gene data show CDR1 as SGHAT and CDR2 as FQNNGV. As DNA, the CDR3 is TGTGCCAGCAGCTTAGATGCGGGTATCGAGACCCAGTACTTC. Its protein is CASSLDAGIETQYF.

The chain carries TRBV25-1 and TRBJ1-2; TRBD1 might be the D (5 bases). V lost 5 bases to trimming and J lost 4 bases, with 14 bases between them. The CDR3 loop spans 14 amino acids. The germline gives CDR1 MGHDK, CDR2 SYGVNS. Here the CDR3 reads CASSKGNALYGYTF. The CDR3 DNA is TGTGCCAGCAGTAAGGGGAATGCCCTCTATGGCTACACCTTC.

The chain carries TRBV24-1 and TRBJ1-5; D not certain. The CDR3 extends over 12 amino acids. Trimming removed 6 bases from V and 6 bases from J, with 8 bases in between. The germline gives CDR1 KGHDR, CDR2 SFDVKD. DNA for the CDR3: TGTGCCACCAGTTTGGGATTTCAGCCCCAGCATTTT. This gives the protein CATSLGFQPQHF.

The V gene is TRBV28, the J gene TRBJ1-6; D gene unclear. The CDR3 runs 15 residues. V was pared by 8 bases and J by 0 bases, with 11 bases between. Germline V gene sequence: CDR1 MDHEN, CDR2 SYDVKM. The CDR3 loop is CASSGRSSYNSPLHF. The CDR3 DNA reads TGTGCCAGCTCTGGGAGGAGCTCCTATAATTCACCCCTCCACTTT.

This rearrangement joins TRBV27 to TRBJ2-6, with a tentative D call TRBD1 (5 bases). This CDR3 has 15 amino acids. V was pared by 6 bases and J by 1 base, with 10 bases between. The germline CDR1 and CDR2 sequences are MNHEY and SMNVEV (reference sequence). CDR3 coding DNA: TGTGCCAGCAGCCTTGGGGCGTCTGGGGCCAACGTCCTGACTTTC. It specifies CASSLGASGANVLTF.

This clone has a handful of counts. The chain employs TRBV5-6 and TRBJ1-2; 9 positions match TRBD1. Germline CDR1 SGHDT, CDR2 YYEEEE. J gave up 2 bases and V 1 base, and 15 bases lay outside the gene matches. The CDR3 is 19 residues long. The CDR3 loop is CASSLRRSGTGPLNYGYTF. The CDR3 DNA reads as TGTGCCAGCAGCTTGCGTAGATCCGGGACAGGGCCCTTAAACTATGGCTACACCTTC.

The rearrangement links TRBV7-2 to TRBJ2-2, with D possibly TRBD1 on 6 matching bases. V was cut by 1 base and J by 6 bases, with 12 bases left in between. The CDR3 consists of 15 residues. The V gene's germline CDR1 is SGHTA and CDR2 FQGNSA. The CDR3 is CASSLDLTGPGELFF. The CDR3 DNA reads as TGTGCCAGCAGCTTAGACCTGACAGGTCCCGGGGAGCTGTTTTTT.

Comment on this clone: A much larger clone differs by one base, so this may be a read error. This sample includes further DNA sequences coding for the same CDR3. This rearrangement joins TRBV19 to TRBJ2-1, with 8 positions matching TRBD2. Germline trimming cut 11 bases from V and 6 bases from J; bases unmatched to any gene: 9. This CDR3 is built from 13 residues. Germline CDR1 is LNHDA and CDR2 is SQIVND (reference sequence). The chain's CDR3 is CAAGGGGFNEQFF. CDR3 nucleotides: TGTGCCGCCGGGGGGGGCGGGTTCAATGAGCAGTTCTTC.

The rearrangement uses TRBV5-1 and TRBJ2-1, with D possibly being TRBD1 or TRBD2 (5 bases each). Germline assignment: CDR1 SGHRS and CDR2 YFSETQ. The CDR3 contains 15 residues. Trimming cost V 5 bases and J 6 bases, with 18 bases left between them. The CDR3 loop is CASSKTEGLGNEQFF. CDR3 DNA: TGCGCCAGCAGTAAGACAGAGGGCCTTGGCAATGAGCAGTTCTTC.

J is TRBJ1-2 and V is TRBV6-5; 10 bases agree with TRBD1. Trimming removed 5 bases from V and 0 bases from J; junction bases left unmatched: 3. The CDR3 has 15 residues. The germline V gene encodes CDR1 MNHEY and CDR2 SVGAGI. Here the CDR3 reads CASSQGQGPNYGYTF. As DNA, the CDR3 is TGTGCCAGCAGTCAGGGACAGGGGCCTAACTATGGCTACACCTTC.

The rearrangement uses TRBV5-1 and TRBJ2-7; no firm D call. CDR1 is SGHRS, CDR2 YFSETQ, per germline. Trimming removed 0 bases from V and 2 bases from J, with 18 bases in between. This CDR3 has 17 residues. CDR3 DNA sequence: TGCGCCAGCAGCTTGGCCATGGACCAACGACACACCTACGAGCAGTACTTC. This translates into CASSLAMDQRHTYEQYF.

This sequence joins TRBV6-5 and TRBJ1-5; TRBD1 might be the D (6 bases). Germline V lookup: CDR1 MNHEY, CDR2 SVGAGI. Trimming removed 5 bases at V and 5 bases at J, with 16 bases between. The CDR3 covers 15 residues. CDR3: CASSLNDGQHQPQHF. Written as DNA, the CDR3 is TGTGCCAGCAGTCTTAATGATGGACAGCATCAGCCCCAGCATTTT.

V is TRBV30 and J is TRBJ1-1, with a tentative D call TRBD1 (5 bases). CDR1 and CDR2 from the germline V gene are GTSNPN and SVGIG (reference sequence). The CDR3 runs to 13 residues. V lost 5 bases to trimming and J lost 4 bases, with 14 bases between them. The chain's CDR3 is CAWGWGLGTEAFF. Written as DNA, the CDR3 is TGTGCCTGGGGATGGGGGTTGGGCACTGAAGCTTTCTTT.

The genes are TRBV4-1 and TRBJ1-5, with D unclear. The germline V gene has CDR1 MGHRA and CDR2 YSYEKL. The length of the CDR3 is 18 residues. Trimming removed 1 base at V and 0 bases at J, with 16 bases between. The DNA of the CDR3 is TGCGCCAGCAGCCAAGGTGGGGTCAACAGTTATAGCAATCAGCCCCAGCATTTT. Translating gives CASSQGGVNSYSNQPQHF.

As DNA, the CDR3 is TGTGCCAGCAGCCAAGGCCCCAATTCCTACGAGCAGTACTTC. Its protein is CASSQGPNSYEQYF. The chain carries TRBV3-1 (or the pseudogene TRBV3-2) and TRBJ2-7; D not certain. Trimming removed 1 base at V and 1 base at J, with 8 bases between. This CDR3 contains 14 residues. From germline, CDR1 is LGHDT and CDR2 YNNKEL (reference sequence).

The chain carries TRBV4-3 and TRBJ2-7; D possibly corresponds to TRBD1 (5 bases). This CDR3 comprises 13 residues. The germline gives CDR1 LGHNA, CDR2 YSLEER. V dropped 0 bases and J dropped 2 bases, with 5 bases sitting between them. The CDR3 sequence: CASSQEQAYEQYF. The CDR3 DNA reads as TGCGCCAGCAGCCAAGAACAGGCCTACGAGCAGTACTTC.

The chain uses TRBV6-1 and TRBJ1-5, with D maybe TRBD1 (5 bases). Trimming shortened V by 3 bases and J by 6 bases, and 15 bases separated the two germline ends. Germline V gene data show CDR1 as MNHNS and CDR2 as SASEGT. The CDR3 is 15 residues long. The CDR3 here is CASSDPRDGFQPQHF. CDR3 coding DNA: TGTGCCAGCAGTGATCCCCGGGACGGATTTCAGCCCCAGCATTTT.

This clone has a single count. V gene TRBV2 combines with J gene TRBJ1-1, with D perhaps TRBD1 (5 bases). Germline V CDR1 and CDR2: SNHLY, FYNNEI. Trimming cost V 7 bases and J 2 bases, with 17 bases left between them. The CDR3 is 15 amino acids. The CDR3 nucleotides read TGTGCCAGCACCTCGCGGCCGGGGGGAAACACTGAAGCTTTCTTT. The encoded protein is CASTSRPGGNTEAFF.

The CDR3 protein is CASSFSGTGFSPLHF. CDR3 DNA sequence: TGTGCCAGCAGTTTCTCCGGGACAGGGTTTTCACCCCTCCACTTT. This chain uses TRBV28 with TRBJ1-6, with 9 bases matching TRBD1. The CDR3 has 15 amino acids. Germline CDR1 is MDHEN and CDR2 is SYDVKM. Trimming cost V 3 bases and J 9 bases; bases outside gene matches: 6.

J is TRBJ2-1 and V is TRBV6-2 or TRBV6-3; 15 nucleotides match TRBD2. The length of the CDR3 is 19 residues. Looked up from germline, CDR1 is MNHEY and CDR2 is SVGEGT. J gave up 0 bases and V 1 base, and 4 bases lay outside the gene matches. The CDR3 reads CASSYWGLAGGSSYNEQFF. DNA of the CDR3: TGTGCCAGCAGTTACTGGGGACTAGCGGGAGGAAGCTCCTACAATGAGCAGTTCTTC.

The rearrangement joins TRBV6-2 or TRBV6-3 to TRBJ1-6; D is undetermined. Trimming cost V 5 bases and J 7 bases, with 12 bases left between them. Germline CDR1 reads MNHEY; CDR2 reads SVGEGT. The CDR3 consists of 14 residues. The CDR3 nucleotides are TGTGCCAGCAGTCAACGACGGTTAAATTCACCCCTCCACTTT. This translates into CASSQRRLNSPLHF.

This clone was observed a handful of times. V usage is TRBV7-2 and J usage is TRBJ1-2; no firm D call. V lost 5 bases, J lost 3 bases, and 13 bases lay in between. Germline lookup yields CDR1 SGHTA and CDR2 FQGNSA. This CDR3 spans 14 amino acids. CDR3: CASSPPAGDYGYTF. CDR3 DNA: TGTGCCAGCAGCCCACCGGCAGGAGACTATGGCTACACCTTC.

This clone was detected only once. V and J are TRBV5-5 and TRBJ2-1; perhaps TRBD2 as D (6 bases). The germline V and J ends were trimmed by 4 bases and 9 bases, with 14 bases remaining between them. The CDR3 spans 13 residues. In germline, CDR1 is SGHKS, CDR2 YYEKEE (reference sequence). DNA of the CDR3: TGTGCCAGCAGCAACCGACTAGACCGTGAGCAGTTCTTC. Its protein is CASSNRLDREQFF.

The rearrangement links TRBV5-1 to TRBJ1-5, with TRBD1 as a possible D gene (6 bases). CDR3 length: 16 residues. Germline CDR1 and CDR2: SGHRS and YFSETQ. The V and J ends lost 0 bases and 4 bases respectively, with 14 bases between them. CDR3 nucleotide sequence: TGCGCCAGCAGCTTGGGAACTGACAGGATAAATCAGCCCCAGCATTTT. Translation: CASSLGTDRINQPQHF.

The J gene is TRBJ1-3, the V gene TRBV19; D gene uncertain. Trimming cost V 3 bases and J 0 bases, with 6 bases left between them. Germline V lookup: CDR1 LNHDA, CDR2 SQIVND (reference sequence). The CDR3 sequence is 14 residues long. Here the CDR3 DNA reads TGTGCCAGTAGTATGCTGGCCTCTGGAAACACCATATATTTT. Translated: CASSMLASGNTIYF.

This chain's CDR3 is CASSQDNRGNSPLHF. CDR3 coding DNA: TGCGCCAGCAGCCAAGATAACAGGGGTAATTCACCCCTCCACTTT. The rearrangement joins TRBV4-3 to TRBJ1-6; 7 bases fit TRBD1. CDR3 length: 15 amino acids. The V gene end was trimmed by 0 bases and the J gene end by 6 bases; junction bases not matched to a gene: 2. Germline loops: CDR1 LGHNA, CDR2 YSLEER.

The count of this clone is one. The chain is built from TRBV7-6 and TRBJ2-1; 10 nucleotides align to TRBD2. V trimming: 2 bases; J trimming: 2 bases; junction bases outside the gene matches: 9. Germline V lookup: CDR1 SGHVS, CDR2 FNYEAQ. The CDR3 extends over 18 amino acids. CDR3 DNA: TGTGCCAGCAGCTTATTGGCTAGCGGGAGAGGGGCCTACAATGAGCAGTTCTTC. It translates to CASSLLASGRGAYNEQFF.

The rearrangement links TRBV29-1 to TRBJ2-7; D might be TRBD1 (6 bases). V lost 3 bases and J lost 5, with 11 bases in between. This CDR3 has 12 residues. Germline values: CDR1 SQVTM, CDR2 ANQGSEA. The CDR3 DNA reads TGCAGCGTTGAGAGCAGGGGAGACGAGCAGTACTTC. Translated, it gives CSVESRGDEQYF.